The 2 T cell receptor beta chains reported below all come from one sample, sequenced in a study of blood T cell repertoires in COVID-19. Method: immunoSEQ multiplex PCR; TCRdb's copy keeps in-frame clones and lacks some. The data hold about 210,000 clones, with 90% to 95% observed a single time. The sequencing input was peripheral blood. These receptors came from a man younger than 45 with acute or convalescent COVID-19.

The chain employs TRBV4-2 and TRBJ2-1; 7 bases align to TRBD2. The germline V gene encodes CDR1 LGHNA and CDR2 YNFKEQ. Trimming at V came to 2 bases and at J to 8 bases, leaving 15 bases not matched to a gene. The CDR3 is 17 residues long. The chain's CDR3 is CASSQSLGLGGHDEQFF. CDR3 nucleotides: TGTGCCAGCAGCCAATCCCTCGGTTTGGGAGGGCATGATGAGCAGTTCTTC.

This clone has only one observation. The chain has TRBV5-4 and TRBJ2-3; no clear D. Germline V gives CDR1 SGHNT, CDR2 YYREEE (reference sequence). CDR3 length: 14 amino acids. V was shortened by 0 bases and J by 1 base, with 6 bases between the two germline ends. CDR3 sequence: CASSLDSRTDTQYF. As DNA, the CDR3 is TGTGCCAGCAGCTTGGACAGCCGCACAGATACGCAGTATTTT. Drawing the rest from reference TRBV5-4 and TRBJ2-3, the complete variable domain is ETGVTQSPTHLIKTRGQQVTLRCSSQSGHNTVSWYQQALGQGPQFIFQYYREEENGRGNFPPRFSGLQFPNYSSELNVNALELDDSALYLCASSLDSRTDTQYFGPGTRLTVL.